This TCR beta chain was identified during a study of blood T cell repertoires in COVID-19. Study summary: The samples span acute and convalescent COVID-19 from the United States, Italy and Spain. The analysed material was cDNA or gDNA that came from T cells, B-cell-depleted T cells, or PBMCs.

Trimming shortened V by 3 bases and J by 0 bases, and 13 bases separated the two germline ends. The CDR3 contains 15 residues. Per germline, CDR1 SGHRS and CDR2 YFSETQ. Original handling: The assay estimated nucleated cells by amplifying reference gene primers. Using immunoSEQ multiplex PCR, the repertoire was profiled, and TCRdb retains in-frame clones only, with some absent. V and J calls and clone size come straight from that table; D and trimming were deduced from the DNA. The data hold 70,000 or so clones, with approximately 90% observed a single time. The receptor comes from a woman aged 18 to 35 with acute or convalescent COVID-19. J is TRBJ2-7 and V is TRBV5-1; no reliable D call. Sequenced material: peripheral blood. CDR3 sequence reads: CASSSNPRDSYEQYF. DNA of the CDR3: TGCGCCAGCAGCTCAAACCCTAGAGACTCCTACGAGCAGTACTTC.